What follows are 18 T cell receptor beta chains derived from one specimen sequenced in a study of human T cells and chemical hapten exposure (dated by TCRdb to the early 2020s). Libraries came from RACE. Sequencing instrument: NextSeq 500. TCRdb reprocessing: public reads trimmed at Q25 with fastp, clones called with MiXCR, in-frame beta chains kept. One record per CDR3 amino acid sequence lists the most common genes and DNA. This sample gives 73,000 or so distinct CDR3 sequences in total; over 6.5% of them show up just once. The ten largest clones capture roughly 3% of the sample. Read against the paper, the sample's time point label means: patch test 2, 6 weeks after DPC sensitization. Interpreted using the paper, the treatment or condition label stands for: therapeutic diphenylcyclopropenone sensitization with weekly scalp DPC. Here the sequenced sample was whole blood, taken in connection with sensitization to the hapten diphenylcyclopropenone (DPC). Every receptor here comes from a woman between 50 and 59 years old with alopecia areata. Some clones in this sample may be carry-over from other donors' samples.

This clonotype was seen a handful of times. This chain joins TRBV7-2 and TRBJ2-4; D is possibly TRBD2 (6 bases). The V gene's germline CDR1 is SGHTA and CDR2 FQGNSA. V lost 1 base to trimming and J lost 2 bases, with 9 bases between them. The CDR3 totals 15 residues. The CDR3: CASSLGGTPKNIQYF. CDR3 DNA sequence: TGTGCCAGCAGCTTAGGCGGGACGCCCAAAAACATTCAGTACTTC. The full variable domain, completed using reference TRBV7-2 and TRBJ2-4, is GAGVSQSPSNKVTEKGKDVELRCDPISGHTALYWYRQSLGQGLEFLIYFQGNSAPDKSGLPSDRFSAERTGGSVSTLTIQRTQQEDSAVYLCASSLGGTPKNIQYFGAGTRLSVL.

A few counts support this clonotype. The J gene is TRBJ2-1, the V gene TRBV2; tentatively, D is TRBD1 or TRBD2 (5 bases each). Per germline, CDR1 SNHLY and CDR2 FYNNEI. V was clipped by 6 bases and J by 11 bases, with 11 bases between them. There are 11 residues in the CDR3. CDR3 coding DNA: TGTGCCAGCAGCCTGGGACCGCAGCAGTTCTTC. Protein: CASSLGPQQFF.

A few counts support this clonotype. The rearrangement links TRBV19 to TRBJ1-2; tentatively, D is TRBD1 (5 bases). This CDR3 region has 12 residues. Trimming took off 9 bases at V and 4 bases at J, with 12 bases between the two ends. The germline V gene encodes CDR1 LNHDA and CDR2 SQIVND (reference sequence). CDR3 loop: CASKRGLYGYTF. The CDR3 DNA reads TGTGCCAGCAAAAGGGGCCTCTATGGCTACACCTTC.

This clonotype turned up a few times. The chain joins TRBV18 to TRBJ1-2; D is unresolved. The V end was cut by 6 bases, the J end by 6 bases, with 20 bases between. Germline CDR1 KGHSH, CDR2 LQKENI. This CDR3 has 15 amino acids. The CDR3 sequence: CASSARGDPRDGYTF. The CDR3 DNA reads as TGTGCCAGCTCGGCTCGCGGAGACCCCCGAGATGGCTACACCTTC.

The gene calls are TRBV5-6 and TRBJ1-1; D is uncertain. The CDR3 length is 15 residues. Between the trimmed V and J ends, which lost 3 bases and 10 bases, there was a span of 22 bases. Germline lookup yields CDR1 SGHDT and CDR2 YYEEEE. For the CDR3, the DNA is TGTGCCAGCAGCTCGGGTGGCAGATCCTTAGGTGGAGCTTTCTTT. Translation gives CASSSGGRSLGGAFF.

This clonotype was seen ten or more times. The chain is built from TRBV12-3 or TRBV12-4 and TRBJ1-2, with a tentative D call TRBD1 (5 bases). The CDR3 is made up of 15 amino acids. Trimming took off 5 bases at V and 3 bases at J, with 16 bases between the two ends. The CDR3 loop reads CASSLARRQHYGYTF. The CDR3 DNA is TGTGCCAGCAGTCTGGCCCGACGACAGCACTATGGCTACACCTTC.

CDR3 in DNA: TGCAGCGTTACCACCGGGACAGGGGTGCACGAGCAGTACTTC. It yields the protein CSVTTGTGVHEQYF. J is TRBJ2-7 and V is TRBV29-1, with 10 bases that match TRBD1. CDR1 and CDR2 from the germline V gene are SQVTM and ANQGSEA. CDR3 length: 14 amino acids. The V gene end was trimmed by 5 bases and the J gene end by 5 bases; junction bases not matched to a gene: 9.

There are many counts of this clonotype. This rearrangement joins TRBV27 to TRBJ2-1; 9 bases agree with TRBD2. From germline, CDR1 is MNHEY and CDR2 SMNVEV (reference sequence). There are 13 residues in the CDR3. V was pared by 9 bases and J by 4 bases, with 4 bases of the junction left unmatched. The CDR3 sequence: CASGLAPYNEQFF. CDR3 nucleotides: TGTGCCAGTGGACTAGCGCCTTACAATGAGCAGTTCTTC.

V gene TRBV11-3 combines with J gene TRBJ2-7; 7 nucleotides align to TRBD2. The junction had 4 bases not matched to a gene; V was cut back by 2 bases and J by 0 bases. Germline lookup yields CDR1 SGHNT and CDR2 YENEEA. The CDR3 has 15 amino acids. DNA for the CDR3: TGTGCCAGCAGCTTAATAGCGGGCGACTCCTACGAGCAGTACTTC. Translated: CASSLIAGDSYEQYF.

In its sample, this clonotype was seen many times. V gene TRBV7-8 combines with J gene TRBJ1-2, with D hard to call. V lost 5 bases and J lost 4, with 17 bases in between. Germline-derived CDR1 and CDR2 are SGHVS and FQNEAQ. This CDR3 contains 15 residues. For the CDR3, the DNA is TGTGCCAGCAGCCCCTCAAGCGCAGTCGCCTATGGCTACACCTTC. Its translation is CASSPSSAVAYGYTF.

This clonotype came up many times. The rearrangement links TRBV12-3 or TRBV12-4 to TRBJ1-5; no clear D. V dropped 5 bases and J dropped 5 bases, with 13 bases sitting between them. This CDR3 contains 14 residues. CDR3 protein: CASSPGEGHQPQHF. The CDR3 coding sequence is TGTGCCAGCAGTCCTGGCGAGGGTCATCAGCCCCAGCATTTT.

This clonotype has just a few counts. J is TRBJ2-3 and V is TRBV6-5; D ambiguous. Trimming shortened V by 2 bases and J by 2 bases, and 5 bases separated the two germline ends. This CDR3 comprises 13 residues. Germline-derived CDR1 and CDR2 are MNHEY and SVGAGI. The DNA of the CDR3 is TGTGCCAGCAGTTACGCTACCACAGATACGCAGTATTTT. Its translation is CASSYATTDTQYF.

This clonotype was counted between two and nine times. The chain combines TRBV15 with TRBJ2-1; D is perhaps TRBD2 (6 bases). The CDR3 has 16 amino acids. The V gene lost 1 base and the J gene lost 2 bases, with 12 bases spanning the gap. Germline CDR1 is LNHNV and CDR2 is YYDKDF (reference sequence). The CDR3 sequence: CATSRGDGGTYNEQFF. The CDR3 bases are TGTGCCACCAGCAGAGGGGACGGGGGTACCTACAATGAGCAGTTCTTC.

This clonotype was observed a handful of times. The chain carries TRBV29-1 and TRBJ2-7, with a possible D match to TRBD2 (5 bases). Looked up from germline, CDR1 is SQVTM and CDR2 is ANQGSEA. V dropped 2 bases and J dropped 5 bases, with 7 bases sitting between them. CDR3 length: 11 amino acids. The CDR3 sequence is CSVENGNEQYF. Here the CDR3 DNA reads TGCAGCGTTGAAAACGGGAACGAGCAGTACTTC.

This clonotype has only a few counts. The chain uses TRBV12-3 or TRBV12-4 and TRBJ1-6; D unresolved. The CDR3 runs to 12 residues. V lost 2 bases and J 13 bases, leaving 9 bases between the germline ends. CDR3: CASSLILGPLHF. The CDR3 coding sequence is TGTGCCAGCAGTTTAATTCTTGGCCCCCTCCACTTT.

The CDR3 region has the DNA TGTGCTAGTGGTTTGGGGGATCGCGGGGGCGAAGCTTTCTTT. Protein product: CASGLGDRGGEAFF. V gene TRBV12-5 combines with J gene TRBJ1-1; tentatively, D is TRBD1 (6 bases). Germline V CDR1 and CDR2: LGHNT, FRNRAP. The ends were cut back, 1 base at V and 8 bases at J, with 14 bases in the middle. The CDR3 is 14 residues long.

The chain uses TRBV7-2 and TRBJ2-7; D is undetermined. V lost 0 bases and J 3 bases, leaving 18 bases between the germline ends. There are 17 residues in the CDR3. Germline values: CDR1 SGHTA, CDR2 FQGNSA. DNA of the CDR3: TGTGCCAGCAGCTTAGCCAGGTCCCCGCATCCGAGCTACGAGCAGTACTTC. Its translation is CASSLARSPHPSYEQYF. The whole variable domain, remainder taken from reference TRBV7-2 and TRBJ2-7, is GAGVSQSPSNKVTEKGKDVELRCDPISGHTALYWYRQSLGQGLEFLIYFQGNSAPDKSGLPSDRFSAERTGGSVSTLTIQRTQQEDSAVYLCASSLARSPHPSYEQYFGPGTRLTVT.

The table lists this clonotype with many counts. The chain recombines TRBV28 with TRBJ2-3, with 7 bases identical to TRBD2. Looked up from germline, CDR1 is MDHEN and CDR2 is SYDVKM. The V gene end was trimmed by 2 bases and the J gene end by 3 bases; junction bases not matched to a gene: 8. The CDR3 is 16 amino acids. CDR3 in amino acids: CASSLGGGSSTDTQYF. The CDR3 DNA sequence: TGTGCCAGCAGTTTAGGCGGCGGGAGTAGTACAGATACGCAGTATTTT.